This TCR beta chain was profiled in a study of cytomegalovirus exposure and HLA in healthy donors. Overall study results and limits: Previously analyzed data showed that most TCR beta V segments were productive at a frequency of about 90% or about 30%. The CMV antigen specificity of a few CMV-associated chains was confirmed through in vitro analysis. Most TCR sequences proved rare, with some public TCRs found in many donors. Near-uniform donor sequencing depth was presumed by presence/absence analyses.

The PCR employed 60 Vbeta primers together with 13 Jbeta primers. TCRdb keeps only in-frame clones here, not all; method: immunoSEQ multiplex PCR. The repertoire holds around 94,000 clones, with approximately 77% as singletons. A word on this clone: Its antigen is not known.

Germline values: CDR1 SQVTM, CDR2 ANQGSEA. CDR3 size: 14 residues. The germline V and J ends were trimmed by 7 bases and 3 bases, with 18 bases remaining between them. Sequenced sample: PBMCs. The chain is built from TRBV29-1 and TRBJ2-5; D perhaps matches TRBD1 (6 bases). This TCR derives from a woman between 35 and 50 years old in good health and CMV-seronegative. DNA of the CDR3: TGCAGCGGACGTGACAGGTTCCCTAAAGAGACCCAGTACTTC. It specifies CSGRDRFPKETQYF.